This TCR beta chain was sequenced in a study of cytomegalovirus exposure and HLA in healthy donors. Looked up from germline, CDR1 is MNHEY and CDR2 is SVGAGI. V lost 6 bases and J 3 bases, leaving 12 bases between the germline ends. CDR3 length: 13 residues. The PCR ran on 60 Vbeta and 13 Jbeta primers. Assay used: immunoSEQ multiplex PCR; TCRdb lists only in-frame clones, some missing. Of some 140,000 clones in the sample, roughly 71% were seen once. The sample was PBMCs. The clonotype originates from a woman in her 40s in good health and CMV-seronegative. The gene calls are TRBV6-5 and TRBJ2-7; D not certain. CDR3 protein: CASSYKIDYEQYF. CDR3 bases: TGTGCCAGCAGCTATAAAATTGACTACGAGCAGTACTTC.